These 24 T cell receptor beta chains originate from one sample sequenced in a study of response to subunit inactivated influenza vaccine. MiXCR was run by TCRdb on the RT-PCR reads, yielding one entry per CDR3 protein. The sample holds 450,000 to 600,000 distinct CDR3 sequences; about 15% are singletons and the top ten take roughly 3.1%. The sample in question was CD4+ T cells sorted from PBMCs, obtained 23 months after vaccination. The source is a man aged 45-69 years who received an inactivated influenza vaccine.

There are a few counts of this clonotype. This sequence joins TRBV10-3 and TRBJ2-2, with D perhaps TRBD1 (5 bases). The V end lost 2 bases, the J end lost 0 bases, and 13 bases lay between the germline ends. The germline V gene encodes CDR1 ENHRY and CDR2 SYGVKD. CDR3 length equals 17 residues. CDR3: CAISETGPRANTGELFF. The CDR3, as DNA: TGTGCCATCAGTGAGACAGGACCCAGGGCGAACACCGGGGAGCTGTTTTTT.

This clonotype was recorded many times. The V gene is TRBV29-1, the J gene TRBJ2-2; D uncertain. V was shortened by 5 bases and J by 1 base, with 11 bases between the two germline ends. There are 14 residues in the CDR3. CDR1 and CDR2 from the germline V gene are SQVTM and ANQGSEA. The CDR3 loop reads CSVMGPLNTGELFF. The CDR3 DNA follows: TGCAGCGTTATGGGCCCCCTGAACACCGGGGAGCTGTTTTTT.

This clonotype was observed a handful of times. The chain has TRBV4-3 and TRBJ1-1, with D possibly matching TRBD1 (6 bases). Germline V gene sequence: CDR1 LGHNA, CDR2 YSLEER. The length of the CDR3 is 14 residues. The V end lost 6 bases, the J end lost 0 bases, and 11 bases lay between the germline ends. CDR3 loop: CASSGGYMNTEAFF. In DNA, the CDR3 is TGCGCCAGCAGTGGGGGCTACATGAACACTGAAGCTTTCTTT.

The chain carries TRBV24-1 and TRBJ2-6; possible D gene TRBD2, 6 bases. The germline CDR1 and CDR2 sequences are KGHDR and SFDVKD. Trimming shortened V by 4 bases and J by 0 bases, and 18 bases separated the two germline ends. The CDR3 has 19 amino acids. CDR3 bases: TGTGCCACCAGTGACACCCTGAGGGACTCCCTCTCTGGGGCCAACGTCCTGACTTTC. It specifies CATSDTLRDSLSGANVLTF.

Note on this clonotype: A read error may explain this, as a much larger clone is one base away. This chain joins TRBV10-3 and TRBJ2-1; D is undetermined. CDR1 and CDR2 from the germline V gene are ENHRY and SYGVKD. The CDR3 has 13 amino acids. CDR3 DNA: TGTGCCATCAGTGAGTTGGGGTACAGTGAGCAGTTCTTC. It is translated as CAISELGYSEQFF.

CDR3 loop: CAIGQGEHGYTF. CDR3 coding DNA: TGTGCCATCGGACAGGGGGAGCATGGCTACACCTTC. This chain uses TRBV10-3 with TRBJ1-2, with 10 bases that match TRBD1. The CDR3 is 12 amino acids. CDR1 and CDR2 from the germline V gene are ENHRY and SYGVKD. J was trimmed by 6 bases and V by 8 bases; bases with no gene match: 3.

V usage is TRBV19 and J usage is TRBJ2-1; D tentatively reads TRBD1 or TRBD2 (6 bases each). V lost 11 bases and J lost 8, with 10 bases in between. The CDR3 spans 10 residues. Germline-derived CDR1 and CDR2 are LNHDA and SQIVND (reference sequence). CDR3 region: CARGPDEQFF. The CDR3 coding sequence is TGTGCCCGGGGGCCAGATGAGCAGTTCTTC.

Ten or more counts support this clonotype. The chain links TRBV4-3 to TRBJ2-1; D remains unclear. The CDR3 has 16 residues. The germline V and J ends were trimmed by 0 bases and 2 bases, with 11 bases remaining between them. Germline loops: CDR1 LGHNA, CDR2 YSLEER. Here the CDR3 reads CASSQDPVGTYNEQFF. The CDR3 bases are TGCGCCAGCAGCCAAGACCCTGTAGGAACCTACAATGAGCAGTTCTTC.

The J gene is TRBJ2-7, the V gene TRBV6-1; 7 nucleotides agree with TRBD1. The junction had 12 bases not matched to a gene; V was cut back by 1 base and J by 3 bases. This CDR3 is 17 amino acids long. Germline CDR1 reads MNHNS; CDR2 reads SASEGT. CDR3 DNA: TGTGCCAGCAGTGAAGTTTCCGGGACAGTCCTATTCTACGAGCAGTACTTC. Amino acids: CASSEVSGTVLFYEQYF.

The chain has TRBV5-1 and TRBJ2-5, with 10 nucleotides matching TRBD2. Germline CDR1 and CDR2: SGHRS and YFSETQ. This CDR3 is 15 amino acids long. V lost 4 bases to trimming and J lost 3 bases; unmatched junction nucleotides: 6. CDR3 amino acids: CASSPVAGGEETQYF. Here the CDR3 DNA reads TGCGCCAGCAGCCCTGTAGCGGGAGGCGAAGAGACCCAGTACTTC. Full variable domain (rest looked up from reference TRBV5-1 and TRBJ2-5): KAGVTQTPRYLIKTRGQQVTLSCSPISGHRSVSWYQQTPGQGLQFLFEYFSETQRNKGNFPGRFSGRQFSNSRSEMNVSTLELGDSALYLCASSPVAGGEETQYFGPGTRLLVL.

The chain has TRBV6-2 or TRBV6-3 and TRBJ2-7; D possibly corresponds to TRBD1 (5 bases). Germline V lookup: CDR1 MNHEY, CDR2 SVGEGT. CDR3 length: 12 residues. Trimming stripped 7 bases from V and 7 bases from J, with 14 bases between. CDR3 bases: TGTGCCAGCACCCGGGCAGGGCTGGAGCAGTACTTC. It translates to CASTRAGLEQYF.

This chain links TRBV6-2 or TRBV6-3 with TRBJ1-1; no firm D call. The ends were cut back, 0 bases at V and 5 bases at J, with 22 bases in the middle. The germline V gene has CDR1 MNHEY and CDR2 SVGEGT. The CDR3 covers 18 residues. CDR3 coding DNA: TGTGCCAGCAGTTACTCGAAATCCCGGAGGGTAGGGCTTACTGAAGCTTTCTTT. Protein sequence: CASSYSKSRRVGLTEAFF.

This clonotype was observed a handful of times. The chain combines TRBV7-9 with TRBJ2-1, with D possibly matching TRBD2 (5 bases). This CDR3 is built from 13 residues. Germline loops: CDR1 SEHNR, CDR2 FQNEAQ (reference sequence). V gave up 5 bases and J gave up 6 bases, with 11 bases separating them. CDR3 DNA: TGTGCCAGCAGCCCCTTAGCGAGCAATGAGCAGTTCTTC. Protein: CASSPLASNEQFF.

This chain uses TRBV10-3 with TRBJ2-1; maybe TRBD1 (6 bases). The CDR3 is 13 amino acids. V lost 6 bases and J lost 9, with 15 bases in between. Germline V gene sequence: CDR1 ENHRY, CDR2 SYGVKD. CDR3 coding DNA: TGTGCCATCAGCCCGAGACTACAGGGTGAGCAGTTCTTC. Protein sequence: CAISPRLQGEQFF.

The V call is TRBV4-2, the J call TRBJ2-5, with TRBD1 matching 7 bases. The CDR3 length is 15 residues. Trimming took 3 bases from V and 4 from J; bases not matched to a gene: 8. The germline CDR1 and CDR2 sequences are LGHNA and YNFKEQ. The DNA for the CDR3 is TGTGCCAGCAGCCATCGGGGTAGACAGGGAGAGACCCAGTACTTC. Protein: CASSHRGRQGETQYF.

CDR3 protein: CSARDLLAGADTQYF. The CDR3 DNA is TGCAGTGCTAGAGATCTTCTAGCGGGAGCAGATACGCAGTATTTT. The chain joins TRBV20-1 to TRBJ2-3; the match to TRBD2 covers 10 bases. There are 15 residues in the CDR3. CDR1 and CDR2 (germline): DFQATT, SNEGSKA (reference sequence). V shed 0 bases and J 4 bases; nucleotides not matched to a gene: 4.

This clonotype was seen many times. The CDR3 coding sequence is TGTGCCAGCAGATGGAACACTGAAGCTTTCTTT. Its protein is CASRWNTEAFF. This rearrangement joins TRBV27 to TRBJ1-1, with no clear D. This CDR3 comprises 11 residues. Germline CDR1 is MNHEY and CDR2 is SMNVEV (reference sequence). The V end lost 6 bases, the J end lost 1 base, and 3 bases lay between the germline ends.

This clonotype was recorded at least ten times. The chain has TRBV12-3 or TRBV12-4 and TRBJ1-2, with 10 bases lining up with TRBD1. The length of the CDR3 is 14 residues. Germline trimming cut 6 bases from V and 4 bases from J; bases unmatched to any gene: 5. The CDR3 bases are TGTGCCAGCAGCCCCGGGACAGGGGTCTATGGCTACACCTTC. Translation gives CASSPGTGVYGYTF.

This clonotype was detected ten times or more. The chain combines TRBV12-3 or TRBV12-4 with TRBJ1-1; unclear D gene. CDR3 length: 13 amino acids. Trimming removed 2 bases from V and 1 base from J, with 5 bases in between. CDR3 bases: TGTGCCAGCAGTTTACCTCCGAACACTGAAGCTTTCTTT. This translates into CASSLPPNTEAFF.

The CDR3 loop reads CASSLSGDEQYF. CDR3 in DNA: TGTGCCAGCAGCTTATCGGGTGACGAGCAGTACTTC. The rearrangement joins TRBV7-6 to TRBJ2-7; D unclear. The CDR3 covers 12 residues. V lost 2 bases and J lost 5, with 7 bases in between. Germline loops: CDR1 SGHVS, CDR2 FNYEAQ. Supplemented by reference TRBV7-6 and TRBJ2-7, the full variable domain reads GAGVSQSPRYKVTKRGQDVALRCDPISGHVSLYWYRQALGQGPEFLTYFNYEAQQDKSGLPNDRFSAERPEGSISTLTIQRTEQRDSAMYRCASSLSGDEQYFGPGTRLTVT.

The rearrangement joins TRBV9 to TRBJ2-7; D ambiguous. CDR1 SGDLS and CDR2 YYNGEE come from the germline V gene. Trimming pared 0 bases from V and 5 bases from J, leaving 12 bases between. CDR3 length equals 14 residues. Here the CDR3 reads CASSVDSGLNEQYF. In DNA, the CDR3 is TGTGCCAGCAGCGTAGACTCCGGGTTAAACGAGCAGTACTTC. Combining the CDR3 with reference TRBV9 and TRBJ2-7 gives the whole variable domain DSGVTQTPKHLITATGQRVTLRCSPRSGDLSVYWYQQSLDQGLQFLIQYYNGEERAKGNILERFSAQQFPDLHSELNLSSLELGDSALYFCASSVDSGLNEQYFGPGTRLTVT.

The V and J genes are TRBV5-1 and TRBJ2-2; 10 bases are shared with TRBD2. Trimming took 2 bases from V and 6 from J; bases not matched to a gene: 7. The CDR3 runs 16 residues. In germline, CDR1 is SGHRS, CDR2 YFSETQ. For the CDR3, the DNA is TGCGCCAGCAGCTTAAGTAGCGGGAGGTCCCCCGGGGAGCTGTTTTTT. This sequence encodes CASSLSSGRSPGELFF.

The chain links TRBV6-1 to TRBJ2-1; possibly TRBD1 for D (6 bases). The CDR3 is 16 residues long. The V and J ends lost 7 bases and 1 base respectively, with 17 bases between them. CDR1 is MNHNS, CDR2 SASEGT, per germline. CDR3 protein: CASTPGRGNSYNEQFF. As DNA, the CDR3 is TGTGCCAGCACCCCAGGAAGGGGGAATTCCTACAATGAGCAGTTCTTC.

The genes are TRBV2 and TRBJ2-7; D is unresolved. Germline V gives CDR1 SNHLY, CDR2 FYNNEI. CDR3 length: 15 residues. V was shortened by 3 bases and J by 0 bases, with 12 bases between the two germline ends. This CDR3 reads CASSDILSSSYEQYF. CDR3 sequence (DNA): TGTGCCAGCAGTGACATCCTATCAAGCTCCTACGAGCAGTACTTC.